The 24 T cell receptor beta chains given below trace back to one sample, sequenced in a study of shared clonotypes between healthy human individuals. The repertoire was sequenced with immunoSEQ multiplex PCR; TCRdb's copy has only in-frame clones and lacks some. The sample holds roughly 700,000 clones; roughly 91% are singletons and the top ten take 34%. Sequences were obtained from memory CD8+ T cells from PBMCs. Subset indicated: CD45RO+ cells pooled with CCR7-negative TemRA cells. These receptor sequences come from a man aged 18 to 29 in good health. Some clones in this sample may be carry-over from other donors' samples.

This clone has a handful of counts. V usage is TRBV6-1 and J usage is TRBJ1-5; no clear D gene. The CDR3 is 16 amino acids. V was cut by 0 bases and J by 4 bases, with 13 bases left in between. Germline V gives CDR1 MNHNS, CDR2 SASEGT. The CDR3 protein is CASSEALRQLNQPQHF. CDR3 nucleotides: TGTGCCAGCAGTGAAGCGCTTCGGCAGTTGAATCAGCCCCAGCATTTT.

The chain recombines TRBV6-1 with TRBJ2-4; 10 positions agree with TRBD1. V lost 2 bases to trimming and J lost 2 bases; unmatched junction nucleotides: 3. The CDR3 covers 16 residues. Germline V gene lookup returns CDR1 MNHNS and CDR2 SASEGT. For the CDR3, the DNA is TGTGCCAGCAGTGAATGGACAGGGGGTACCAAAAACATTCAGTACTTC. It translates to CASSEWTGGTKNIQYF.

V usage is TRBV5-6 and J usage is TRBJ1-2; no reliable D call. This CDR3 region has 14 residues. CDR1 and CDR2 from the germline V gene are SGHDT and YYEEEE. V lost 2 bases and J 7 bases, leaving 15 bases between the germline ends. CDR3 residues: CASSFGPGGFGYTF. For the CDR3, the DNA is TGTGCCAGCAGCTTCGGCCCAGGAGGGTTTGGCTACACCTTC.

V is TRBV2 and J is TRBJ2-7; unclear D gene. The V end lost 6 bases, the J end lost 3 bases, and 6 bases lay between the germline ends. CDR3 length equals 11 residues. Germline CDR1 and CDR2: SNHLY and FYNNEI. CDR3 loop: CASRWDYEQYF. In nucleotides, the CDR3 is TGTGCCAGCAGATGGGACTACGAGCAGTACTTC.

The chain uses TRBV7-9 and TRBJ2-3; unclear D gene. Trimming shortened V by 5 bases and J by 4 bases, and 10 bases separated the two germline ends. CDR1 SEHNR and CDR2 FQNEAQ come from the germline V gene (reference sequence). The CDR3 is made up of 13 amino acids. CDR3 sequence (DNA): TGTGCCAGCAGCCCCTCTAAGTCAGATACGCAGTATTTT. This codes for CASSPSKSDTQYF.

This chain connects TRBV27 to TRBJ1-1, with D unresolved. The CDR3 spans 17 residues. Deletions cut 6 bases from V and 3 bases from J, with 23 bases between. Germline V gene data show CDR1 as MNHEY and CDR2 as SMNVEV (reference sequence). The CDR3 nucleotides are TGTGCCAGCAGCCCCCGTTTTGAGGGAGGCCGGTACACTGAAGCTTTCTTT. Residues: CASSPRFEGGRYTEAFF.

V is TRBV5-1 and J is TRBJ2-7; D may be TRBD2 (6 bases). Between the trimmed V and J ends, which lost 6 bases and 6 bases, there was a span of 22 bases. The CDR3 is made up of 15 amino acids. Germline CDR1 reads SGHRS; CDR2 reads YFSETQ. CDR3 DNA: TGCGCCAGCACCCCCCGGGTAGGGGACTTGGGCGAGCAGTACTTC. It translates to CASTPRVGDLGEQYF.

The chain couples TRBV6-1 to TRBJ1-1; 9 bases fit TRBD1. The CDR3 totals 17 residues. Germline CDR1 is MNHNS and CDR2 is SASEGT. The junction had 13 bases not matched to a gene; V was cut back by 3 bases and J by 5 bases. The CDR3: CASSDRPYRGPETEAFF. In DNA, the CDR3 is TGTGCCAGCAGTGATCGACCCTACAGGGGGCCAGAGACTGAAGCTTTCTTT.

This chain uses TRBV7-9 with TRBJ2-1, with no clear D. Germline CDR1 reads SEHNR; CDR2 reads FQNEAQ (reference sequence). Trimming took 3 bases from V and 8 from J, leaving 11 bases between them. CDR3 size: 13 residues. DNA of the CDR3: TGTGCCAGCAGCTTTGGGATTAGGGATGAGCAGTTCTTC. Its translation: CASSFGIRDEQFF.

The gene calls are TRBV19 and TRBJ1-2; 10 nucleotides align to TRBD1. The CDR3 covers 14 residues. The germline V gene has CDR1 LNHDA and CDR2 SQIVND (reference sequence). V gave up 5 bases and J gave up 4 bases; unmatched junction bases: 4. CDR3 sequence (DNA): TGTGCCAGTAGTTCTCGGACAGGGGGCTATGGCTACACCTTC. Protein: CASSSRTGGYGYTF.

This rearrangement joins TRBV7-2 to TRBJ2-1; TRBD2 matches 10 bases. The germline CDR1 and CDR2 sequences are SGHTA and FQGNSA. J gave up 2 bases and V 5 bases, and 12 bases lay outside the gene matches. The CDR3 contains 18 residues. CDR3 sequence reads: CASSGQRKGLAPYNEQFF. CDR3 in DNA: TGTGCCAGCAGCGGGCAAAGAAAGGGACTAGCGCCCTACAATGAGCAGTTCTTC.

The chain has TRBV6-6 and TRBJ2-1; 9 bases agree with TRBD2. Trimming cost V 7 bases and J 8 bases; bases outside gene matches: 15. Germline CDR1 is MNHNY and CDR2 is SVGAGI (reference sequence). This CDR3 contains 16 residues. CDR3 protein: CASTSSGNVRRDEQFF. The CDR3 bases are TGTGCCAGCACCTCTAGCGGGAATGTCCGCCGCGATGAGCAGTTCTTC.

The chain employs TRBV4-1 and TRBJ1-4; D is possibly TRBD1 (6 bases). The CDR3 spans 14 residues. V was shortened by 3 bases and J by 8 bases, with 13 bases between the two germline ends. Germline V gene sequence: CDR1 MGHRA, CDR2 YSYEKL. The CDR3 region has the DNA TGCGCCAGCAGCCATTTAGGGGGAGGAGAAAAACTGTTTTTT. Translated: CASSHLGGGEKLFF.

J is TRBJ1-1 and V is TRBV29-1; D perhaps matches TRBD1 (6 bases). Germline V CDR1 and CDR2: SQVTM, ANQGSEA. The CDR3 totals 14 residues. The V end was cut by 6 bases, the J end by 1 base, with 15 bases between. CDR3 DNA sequence: TGCAGCGTCATGGGGGGCATCCCGAACACTGAAGCTTTCTTT. Amino acids: CSVMGGIPNTEAFF.

The chain employs TRBV4-2 and TRBJ2-7; TRBD1 agrees at 9 bases. V shed 3 bases, J shed 10 bases, and the junction held 7 bases outside the gene matches. CDR1 is LGHNA and CDR2 is YNFKEQ in the germline V gene. The CDR3 extends over 13 amino acids. The CDR3 DNA reads TGTGCCAGCAGCCAGGGGACAGGGTTTGAACAGTACTTC. Its translation: CASSQGTGFEQYF.

This clone appeared a single time. The chain recombines TRBV2 with TRBJ2-2; D possibly uses TRBD1 or TRBD2 (7 bases each). Germline CDR1 is SNHLY and CDR2 is FYNNEI. This CDR3 spans 16 amino acids. The germline V and J ends were trimmed by 7 bases and 5 bases, with 20 bases remaining between them. Here the CDR3 reads CASTNRGDSRTGELFF. The CDR3 coding sequence is TGTGCCAGCACCAACCGGGGGGACAGTCGGACCGGGGAGCTGTTTTTT.

The rearrangement joins TRBV2 to TRBJ2-7; weak D call: TRBD2 (5 bases). This CDR3 contains 16 residues. Germline lookup yields CDR1 SNHLY and CDR2 FYNNEI. V was shortened by 3 bases and J by 1 base, with 16 bases between the two germline ends. This CDR3 is CASSDLSSGWSYEQYF. The CDR3 region has the DNA TGTGCCAGCAGTGATTTATCCAGCGGATGGTCCTACGAGCAGTACTTC.

The chain employs TRBV5-6 and TRBJ2-1; 9 bases line up with TRBD2. The CDR3 totals 14 residues. The V gene end was trimmed by 2 bases and the J gene end by 6 bases; junction bases not matched to a gene: 3. Germline V lookup: CDR1 SGHDT, CDR2 YYEEEE. CDR3 coding DNA: TGTGCCAGCAGCTTTACTAGCGGGTTCAATGAGCAGTTCTTC. This sequence encodes CASSFTSGFNEQFF.

The chain uses TRBV19 and TRBJ2-1; the match to TRBD2 covers 8 bases. The V gene end was trimmed by 7 bases and the J gene end by 5 bases; junction bases not matched to a gene: 13. The CDR3 is 16 amino acids. The germline V gene has CDR1 LNHDA and CDR2 SQIVND (reference sequence). The CDR3 DNA reads as TGTGCCAGTATGGGGGGAGGGACTAGTAACGACAATGAGCAGTTCTTC. Protein sequence: CASMGGGTSNDNEQFF.

The gene calls are TRBV27 and TRBJ2-1, with 15 nucleotides matching TRBD2. Per the germline V gene, CDR1 is MNHEY and CDR2 is SMNVEV (reference sequence). The CDR3 length is 17 residues. Trimming took 4 bases from V and 6 from J; bases not matched to a gene: 7. CDR3 sequence (DNA): TGTGCCAGCAGTTGGACTAGCGGGAGGGTTATTCCCAATGAGCAGTTCTTC. Translating gives CASSWTSGRVIPNEQFF.

This clone appeared a single time. This chain links TRBV27 with TRBJ1-1; D is possibly TRBD1 (5 bases). Trimming pared 8 bases from V and 5 bases from J, leaving 9 bases between. From germline, CDR1 is MNHEY and CDR2 SMNVEV (reference sequence). The CDR3 has 11 amino acids. The CDR3 region has the DNA TGTGCCAGCGTTGGGGGGACTGAAGCTTTCTTT. This codes for CASVGGTEAFF.

The gene calls are TRBV14 and TRBJ2-5; D gene unclear. CDR3 length: 15 residues. The germline V gene encodes CDR1 SGHDN and CDR2 FVKESK. V was trimmed by 1 base and J by 5 bases, leaving 14 bases between them. The CDR3 DNA reads TGTGCCAGCAGCCAAGTCGACCCGGGCGTCGAGACCCAGTACTTC. Protein: CASSQVDPGVETQYF.

The chain combines TRBV11-2 with TRBJ2-2; D possibly matches TRBD1 or TRBD2 (5 bases each). Germline CDR1 and CDR2: SGHAT and FQNNGV. The V gene lost 3 bases and the J gene lost 6 bases, with 20 bases spanning the gap. This CDR3 has 17 residues. CDR3 sequence (DNA): TGTGCCAGCAGCTTGGGACCCAGGCTAACAAACGCCGGGGAGCTGTTTTTT. The encoded protein is CASSLGPRLTNAGELFF.

V is TRBV25-1 and J is TRBJ2-1; 8 bases agree with TRBD1. The V and J ends lost 6 bases and 3 bases, in that order; junction bases with no gene match: 4. The CDR3 loop spans 14 amino acids. Looked up from germline, CDR1 is MGHDK and CDR2 is SYGVNS. CDR3 sequence reads: CASSWTGNYNEQFF. CDR3 nucleotide sequence: TGTGCCAGCAGCTGGACAGGGAACTACAATGAGCAGTTCTTC.